The 29 T cell receptor beta chains given below trace back to one sample, sequenced in a study of T cell responses to AZD1222 COVID-19 vaccine. Clones were sequenced by immunoSEQ multiplex PCR, and TCRdb holds only the in-frame ones, with some missing. The profile shows about 55,000 clones, roughly 90% of them singletons. The sequencing here drew on peripheral blood, taken on day 0 of AZD1222 vaccination. These receptors originate from an adult in good health.

This clone was seen only a few times. J is TRBJ2-1 and V is TRBV11-2, with D hard to call. V lost 1 base and J lost 4, with 5 bases in between. Germline CDR1 reads SGHAT; CDR2 reads FQNNGV. The CDR3 is 13 amino acids. CDR3 nucleotides: TGTGCCAGCAGCTTAGGATTATACAATGAGCAGTTCTTC. Translation: CASSLGLYNEQFF.

The chain is built from TRBV20-1 and TRBJ2-5; D not certain. The length of the CDR3 is 13 residues. V lost 3 bases and J lost 2, with 10 bases in between. Germline-derived CDR1 and CDR2 are DFQATT and SNEGSKA (reference sequence). CDR3 in amino acids: CSASATRQETQYF. CDR3 nucleotide sequence: TGCAGTGCTAGTGCTACACGTCAAGAGACCCAGTACTTC.

This clone was counted once. The chain joins TRBV3-1 (or the pseudogene TRBV3-2) to TRBJ1-5; TRBD1 is a possible D gene (5 bases). Germline V lookup: CDR1 LGHDT, CDR2 YNNKEL (reference sequence). V lost 0 bases, J lost 6 bases, and 15 bases lay in between. This CDR3 has 16 amino acids. The CDR3 protein is CASSQDIAGFGQPQHF. The CDR3 DNA reads as TGTGCCAGCAGCCAAGATATTGCAGGGTTTGGTCAGCCCCAGCATTTT.

This chain joins TRBV19 and TRBJ1-2; maybe TRBD1 (5 bases). Germline CDR1 and CDR2: LNHDA and SQIVND (reference sequence). The length of the CDR3 is 16 residues. Trimming removed 3 bases at V and 6 bases at J, with 20 bases between. DNA for the CDR3: TGTGCCAGTAGTATCGCCGGGACTCCGGGAGCTCATGGCTACACCTTC. It encodes CASSIAGTPGAHGYTF.

V is TRBV5-1 and J is TRBJ2-3; TRBD2 is a possible D gene (6 bases). This CDR3 comprises 15 residues. Germline V gene data show CDR1 as SGHRS and CDR2 as YFSETQ. The germline V and J ends were trimmed by 0 bases and 1 base, with 9 bases remaining between them. The CDR3 DNA is TGCGCCAGCAGCTTGGAGCCTAGCGGCACAGATACGCAGTATTTT. Translated: CASSLEPSGTDTQYF.

The chain uses TRBV19 and TRBJ2-1, with TRBD2 as a possible D gene (6 bases). With 7 bases removed from V and 0 bases from J, the gap between germline ends came to 13 bases. This CDR3 has 15 amino acids. The germline CDR1 and CDR2 sequences are LNHDA and SQIVND (reference sequence). The CDR3 DNA reads as TGTGCCAGTATGAAACTAGCTAACTCCTACAATGAGCAGTTCTTC. Residues: CASMKLANSYNEQFF.

This clone showed up just once. The chain recombines TRBV28 with TRBJ1-2; no reliable D call. Germline CDR1 reads MDHEN; CDR2 reads SYDVKM. V was trimmed by 8 bases and J by 3 bases, leaving 7 bases between them. This CDR3 is built from 11 residues. DNA of the CDR3: TGTGCCAGCGCTGGCGACTATGGCTACACCTTC. Protein sequence: CASAGDYGYTF.

The rearrangement uses TRBV5-1 and TRBJ1-6; D is unclear. The length of the CDR3 is 14 residues. CDR1 is SGHRS and CDR2 is YFSETQ in the germline V gene. The V end was cut by 4 bases, the J end by 5 bases, with 10 bases between. CDR3 DNA: TGCGCCAGCAGCCCCGCCGCTGATAATTCACCCCTCCACTTT. Protein: CASSPAADNSPLHF.

This clone was seen a handful of times. The chain combines TRBV5-8 with TRBJ1-1; no reliable D call. CDR3 length: 12 amino acids. V lost 2 bases, J lost 4 bases, and 6 bases lay in between. Germline CDR1 is SGHTS and CDR2 is YDEGEE. The CDR3 DNA sequence: TGTGCCAGCAGCTTCGGACCCACTGAAGCTTTCTTT. It specifies CASSFGPTEAFF.

The table lists this clone with a count of one. CDR3: CASSQDGKIRDGYTF. In DNA form, the CDR3 reads TGTGCCAGCAGCCAAGATGGAAAGATTAGAGATGGCTACACCTTC. The chain combines TRBV3-1 (or the pseudogene TRBV3-2) with TRBJ1-2; D unclear. V lost 0 bases to trimming and J lost 6 bases, with 14 bases between them. The V gene's germline CDR1 is LGHDT and CDR2 YNNKEL (reference sequence). The CDR3 has 15 amino acids.

This clone has only one observation. This rearrangement joins TRBV28 to TRBJ2-1, with TRBD1 identical over 10 bases. Unmatched junction bases numbered 11, after V lost 6 bases and J lost 9 bases. The germline V gene has CDR1 MDHEN and CDR2 SYDVKM. The CDR3 consists of 15 residues. In DNA, the CDR3 is TGTGCCAGCAGCCATACCGGGACAGGGGAGGTTGAGCAGTTCTTC. Protein sequence: CASSHTGTGEVEQFF.

The sample holds one count of this clone. The chain carries TRBV6-5 and TRBJ1-2; 7 positions agree with TRBD1. Germline assignment: CDR1 MNHEY and CDR2 SVGAGI. This CDR3 contains 16 residues. Trimming took 4 bases from V and 3 from J; bases not matched to a gene: 11. The CDR3 DNA sequence: TGTGCCAGCAGTTGGACCACAGGGGTTGGAGACTATGGCTACACCTTC. This encodes CASSWTTGVGDYGYTF.

The chain couples TRBV7-8 to TRBJ1-3; tentatively, D is TRBD1 (5 bases). Trimming cost V 1 base and J 0 bases, with 16 bases left between them. Germline CDR1 is SGHVS and CDR2 is FQNEAQ. The CDR3 runs to 18 residues. CDR3 nucleotide sequence: TGTGCCAGCAGCTTAGTGTTGGTTCCGGGGCCCTCTGGAAACACCATATATTTT. It codes for CASSLVLVPGPSGNTIYF.

The chain has TRBV5-1 and TRBJ2-2, with D tentatively TRBD1 (5 bases). The CDR3 is 15 amino acids. Germline assignment: CDR1 SGHRS and CDR2 YFSETQ. Between the trimmed V and J ends, which lost 2 bases and 6 bases, there was a span of 14 bases. CDR3 sequence reads: CASSLGWGQPGELFF. For the CDR3, the DNA is TGCGCCAGCAGCTTAGGGTGGGGCCAACCCGGGGAGCTGTTTTTT.

This clone appeared once. The V call is TRBV7-2, the J call TRBJ1-1, with a weak D call TRBD1 (5 bases). CDR3 length: 14 amino acids. Deletions cut 5 bases from V and 3 bases from J, with 13 bases between. In germline, CDR1 is SGHTA, CDR2 FQGNSA. The CDR3 DNA is TGTGCCAGCAGCCCAAGTGGGGGGTACACTGAAGCTTTCTTT. Its translation is CASSPSGGYTEAFF.

The rearrangement links TRBV27 to TRBJ1-1; D gene uncertain. V lost 6 bases, J lost 2 bases, and 10 bases lay in between. The length of the CDR3 is 13 residues. The germline gives CDR1 MNHEY, CDR2 SMNVEV (reference sequence). CDR3 sequence: CASRREGNTEAFF. CDR3 DNA: TGTGCCAGCAGACGCGAGGGCAACACTGAAGCTTTCTTT.

The V gene is TRBV21-1, the J gene TRBJ2-7. TRBV21-1 is marked as a pseudogene. The CDR3 loop spans 15 amino acids. The CDR3 coding sequence is TGTGCCAGCAGCACCGGGGCAGGCTGCACCTACGAGCAGTACTTC. Its translation: CASSTGAGCTYEQYF.

The V gene is TRBV5-1, the J gene TRBJ2-7; D gene ambiguous. CDR3 length equals 15 residues. V was cut by 4 bases and J by 2 bases, with 16 bases left in between. Germline assignment: CDR1 SGHRS and CDR2 YFSETQ. CDR3 protein: CASSGSGPPTYEQYF. CDR3 coding DNA: TGCGCCAGCAGCGGTTCGGGCCCCCCTACCTACGAGCAGTACTTC.

V gene TRBV19 combines with J gene TRBJ1-1; D is undetermined. Germline V gene sequence: CDR1 LNHDA, CDR2 SQIVND (reference sequence). Deletions cut 6 bases from V and 1 base from J, with 9 bases between. This CDR3 comprises 13 residues. CDR3 DNA sequence: TGTGCCAGTAGCCCCATTCCGAACACTGAAGCTTTCTTT. Amino acids: CASSPIPNTEAFF.

In DNA form, the CDR3 reads TGTGCCAGCAGCGCTGATTACAGGGGCTACGAGCAGTACTTC. Protein product: CASSADYRGYEQYF. The chain uses TRBV9 and TRBJ2-7; 7 bases line up with TRBD1. Trimming at V came to 3 bases and at J to 3 bases, leaving 6 bases not matched to a gene. In germline, CDR1 is SGDLS, CDR2 YYNGEE. The CDR3 is 14 residues long.

This clone appeared a single time. CDR3 sequence: CASSETGFTDTQYF. In DNA, the CDR3 is TGTGCCAGCAGCGAGACAGGATTCACAGATACGCAGTATTTT. The V call is TRBV9, the J call TRBJ2-3; maybe TRBD1 (6 bases). The germline V gene encodes CDR1 SGDLS and CDR2 YYNGEE. Trimming left V 3 bases short and J 2 bases short, with 10 bases between. This CDR3 spans 14 amino acids.

This clone was counted only a few times. The CDR3 spells CASSLEGRRTGELFF. DNA for the CDR3: TGCGCCAGCAGCTTGGAAGGGAGGCGCACCGGGGAGCTGTTTTTT. V and J are TRBV5-1 and TRBJ2-2; perhaps TRBD2 as D (6 bases). The V end lost 0 bases, the J end lost 4 bases, and 10 bases lay between the germline ends. This CDR3 contains 15 residues. CDR1 SGHRS and CDR2 YFSETQ come from the germline V gene.

CDR3 DNA sequence: TGTGCCAGCAGCCCGACTATAGCGGACTCCTACAATGAGCAGTTCTTC. Protein: CASSPTIADSYNEQFF. This chain links TRBV9 with TRBJ2-1; maybe TRBD2 (6 bases). The CDR3 loop spans 16 amino acids. Trimming stripped 4 bases from V and 0 bases from J, with 14 bases between. Per the germline V gene, CDR1 is SGDLS and CDR2 is YYNGEE.

The chain recombines TRBV25-1 with TRBJ1-1; 7 bases agree with TRBD1. The CDR3 sequence is 14 residues long. The junction had 6 bases not matched to a gene; V was cut back by 4 bases and J by 4 bases. The germline V gene has CDR1 MGHDK and CDR2 SYGVNS. CDR3 sequence reads: CASSVAGGVTEAFF. CDR3 coding DNA: TGTGCCAGCAGTGTTGCAGGGGGAGTCACTGAAGCTTTCTTT. The whole variable domain, remainder taken from reference TRBV25-1 and TRBJ1-1, is EADIYQTPRYLVIGTGKKITLECSQTMGHDKMYWYQQDPGMELHLIHYSYGVNSTEKGDLSSESTVSRIRTEHFPLTLESARPSHTSQYLCASSVAGGVTEAFFGQGTRLTVV.

The chain couples TRBV29-1 to TRBJ2-7; D may correspond to TRBD1 or TRBD2 (6 bases each). The V gene lost 7 bases and the J gene lost 5 bases, with 24 bases spanning the gap. The CDR3 contains 15 residues. Per the germline V gene, CDR1 is SQVTM and CDR2 is ANQGSEA. As DNA, the CDR3 is TGCAGCGCCTCAACTTCCGGGTCCGGGGGCCACGAGCAGTACTTC. The encoded protein is CSASTSGSGGHEQYF.

V gene TRBV29-1 combines with J gene TRBJ1-1, with D tentatively TRBD1 (6 bases). The V end lost 4 bases, the J end lost 8 bases, and 17 bases lay between the germline ends. The CDR3 sequence is 13 residues long. Germline CDR1 SQVTM, CDR2 ANQGSEA. CDR3: CSVGGGGGREAFF. CDR3 bases: TGCAGCGTTGGAGGGGGAGGGGGTCGCGAAGCTTTCTTT.

The chain uses TRBV6-5 and TRBJ2-5, with D possibly being TRBD1 or TRBD2 (5 bases each). Trimming removed 6 bases from V and 5 bases from J, with 13 bases in between. The CDR3 is made up of 13 amino acids. Germline V lookup: CDR1 MNHEY, CDR2 SVGAGI. The CDR3 here is CASRHTGRETQYF. CDR3 DNA: TGTGCCAGCAGACACACGGGACGGGAGACCCAGTACTTC.

This chain uses TRBV5-6 with TRBJ2-3, with TRBD2 matching 11 bases. The CDR3 covers 17 residues. With 3 bases clipped from V and 4 bases from J, the junction kept 10 bases outside the gene matches. The germline CDR1 and CDR2 sequences are SGHDT and YYEEEE. The CDR3: CASSSPLTSGSADTQYF. In DNA, the CDR3 is TGTGCCAGCAGCTCTCCGCTTACTAGCGGGAGCGCAGATACGCAGTATTTT.

The chain has TRBV20-1 and TRBJ1-4; a possible D gene is TRBD1 (5 bases). The germline V gene encodes CDR1 DFQATT and CDR2 SNEGSKA (reference sequence). CDR3 size: 14 residues. V was shortened by 3 bases and J by 2 bases, with 10 bases between the two germline ends. Here the CDR3 reads CSASGGGTNEKLFF. In nucleotides, the CDR3 is TGCAGTGCTAGTGGCGGGGGGACTAATGAAAAACTGTTTTTT.